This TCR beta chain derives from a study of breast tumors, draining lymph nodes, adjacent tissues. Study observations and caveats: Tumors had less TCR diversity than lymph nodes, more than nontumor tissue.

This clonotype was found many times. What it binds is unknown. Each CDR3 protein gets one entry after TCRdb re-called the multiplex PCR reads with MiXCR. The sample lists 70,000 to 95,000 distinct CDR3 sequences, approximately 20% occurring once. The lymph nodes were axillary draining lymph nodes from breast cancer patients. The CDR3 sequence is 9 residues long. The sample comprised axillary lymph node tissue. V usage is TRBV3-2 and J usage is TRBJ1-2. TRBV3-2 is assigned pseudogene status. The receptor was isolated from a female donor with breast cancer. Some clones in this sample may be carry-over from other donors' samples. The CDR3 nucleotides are TGTGCCAGCAGCCTTAGGCACACCTTC. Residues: CASSLRHTF.